This T cell receptor beta chain originates from a study of response to subunit inactivated influenza vaccine. The study's findings and limits: It was the authors' suggestion that each seasonal influenza vaccination recruits few new T cells.

TCRdb used MiXCR to reprocess the RT-PCR reads, holding one entry per CDR3 protein. The sample lists 630,000 or so distinct CDR3 sequences; around 14% were seen once. With 0 bases clipped from V and 8 bases from J, the junction kept 5 bases outside the gene matches. CDR1 is KGHDR and CDR2 is SFDVKD in the germline V gene. The CDR3 runs 15 residues. Turning to this clonotype: Its specificity is unknown.

The source of this sequence is a man aged 50 to 59 who received an inactivated influenza vaccine. Sequencing was performed on PBMCs from blood, taken approximately 12 days after vaccination. The V and J genes are TRBV24-1 and TRBJ2-1, with TRBD2 identical over 8 bases. CDR3 in DNA: TGTGCCACCAGTGATTTGCAAGCGGGGGTACATGAGCAGTTCTTC. Translating it yields CATSDLQAGVHEQFF.